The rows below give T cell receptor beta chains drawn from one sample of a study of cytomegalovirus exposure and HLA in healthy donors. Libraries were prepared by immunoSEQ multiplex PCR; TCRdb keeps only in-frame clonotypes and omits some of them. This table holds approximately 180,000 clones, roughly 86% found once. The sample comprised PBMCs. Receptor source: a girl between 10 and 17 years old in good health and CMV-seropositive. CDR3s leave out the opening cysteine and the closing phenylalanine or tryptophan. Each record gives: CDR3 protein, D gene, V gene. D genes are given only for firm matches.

ASSLQAGGYTEAF	NA	TRBV5-1
ASSFKGGGNTEAF	NA	TRBV19
AWSLSYEQY	NA	TRBV30
ASSVTGYYGYT	NA	TRBV9
ASSLEQGVGTQY	NA	TRBV7-9
ASREPGQGSSGANVLT	TRBD1	TRBV2
ASSGGRDRPYEQY	TRBD1	TRBV9
SVEDRTGVGEKLF	NA	TRBV29-1
ASGWRALGRQGGTEAF	TRBD1	TRBV12-5
ASSDSERATNEKLF	NA	TRBV2
AWSLSYEQY	NA	TRBV30
ASSLPTSGGRYNEQF	TRBD2	TRBV7-9
AISESTGRSEKLF	NA	TRBV10-3
ASSPTRGGDSYEQY	TRBD2	TRBV7-9
ASSYPVGQMNTEAF	TRBD1	TRBV6-6
ASSLSVSSGPRADTQY	TRBD2	TRBV7-9
ASRSGGLNTDTQY	TRBD2	TRBV2
ASSEIRYSGNTIY	NA	TRBV6-1
ASSSKDKGSGNTIY	NA	TRBV27
ASSTSPSSYEQY	NA	TRBV18
ASSAFSGGRPSWGDEQF	TRBD1	TRBV5-1
ASSQGTVNTEAF	TRBD1	TRBV18
ASTEIGDRGAF	TRBD1	TRBV10-1
ASSDLRGDTQY	NA	TRBV6-5
ASSLTVNYGYT	NA	TRBV28
ASRGQGLNTEAF	NA	TRBV10-1
ASSPTRSGNTIY	NA	TRBV6-5
ASSVPLAGFGETQY	TRBD2	TRBV5-1
ATSTTWTGSSYEQY	NA	TRBV15
ASSEGDRTTGELF	TRBD1	TRBV19
ASSRKGQDTIY	NA	TRBV21-1
ASRGTPNTEAF	NA	TRBV6-1
ASSLEYLPFYL	NA	TRBV7-9
ASSLSKDRDETQY	TRBD1	TRBV7-2
ASSRGGTGTYEQY	TRBD1	TRBV19
ASGWDSQMYGYT	TRBD1	TRBV27
ASSLRGEHTEAF	NA	TRBV5-1
ASSLEQGGYNEQF	TRBD1	TRBV5-1
ASSSQGASYNEQF	TRBD1	TRBV25-1